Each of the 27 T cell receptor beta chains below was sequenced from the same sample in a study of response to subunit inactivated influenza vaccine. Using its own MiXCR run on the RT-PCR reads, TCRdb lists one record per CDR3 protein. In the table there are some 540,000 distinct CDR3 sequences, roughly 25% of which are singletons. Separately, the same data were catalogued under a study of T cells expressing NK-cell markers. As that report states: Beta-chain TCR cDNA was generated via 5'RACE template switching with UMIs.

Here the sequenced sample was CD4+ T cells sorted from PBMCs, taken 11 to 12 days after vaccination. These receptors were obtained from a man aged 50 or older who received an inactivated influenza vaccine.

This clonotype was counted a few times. The CDR3 sequence: CASSPLDRRGSPLHF. DNA for the CDR3: TGTGCCAGCAGTCCCCTGGACAGACGAGGCTCACCCCTCCACTTT. The V gene is TRBV27, the J gene TRBJ1-6, with a tentative D call TRBD1 (6 bases). The V end lost 5 bases, the J end lost 10 bases, and 18 bases lay between the germline ends. Germline loops: CDR1 MNHEY, CDR2 SMNVEV (reference sequence). The CDR3 contains 15 residues.

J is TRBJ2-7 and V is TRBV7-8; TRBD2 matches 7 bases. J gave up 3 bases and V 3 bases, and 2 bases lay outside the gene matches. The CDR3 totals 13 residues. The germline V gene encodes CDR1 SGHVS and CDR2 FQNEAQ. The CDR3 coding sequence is TGTGCCAGCAGCTTCCAGCGGGACTACGAGCAGTACTTC. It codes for CASSFQRDYEQYF. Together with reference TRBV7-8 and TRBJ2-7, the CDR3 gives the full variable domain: GAGVSQSPRYKVAKRGQDVALRCDPISGHVSLFWYQQALGQGPEFLTYFQNEAQLDKSGLPSDRFFAERPEGSVSTLKIQRTQQEDSAVYLCASSFQRDYEQYFGPGTRLTVT.

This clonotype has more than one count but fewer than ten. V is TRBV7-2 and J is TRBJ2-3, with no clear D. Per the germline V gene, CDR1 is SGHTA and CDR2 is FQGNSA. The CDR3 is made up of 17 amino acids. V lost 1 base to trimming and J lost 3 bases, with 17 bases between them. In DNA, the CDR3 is TGTGCCAGCAGCTTAGTCGTATCTAGTCGGAGTACAGATACGCAGTATTTT. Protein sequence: CASSLVVSSRSTDTQYF.

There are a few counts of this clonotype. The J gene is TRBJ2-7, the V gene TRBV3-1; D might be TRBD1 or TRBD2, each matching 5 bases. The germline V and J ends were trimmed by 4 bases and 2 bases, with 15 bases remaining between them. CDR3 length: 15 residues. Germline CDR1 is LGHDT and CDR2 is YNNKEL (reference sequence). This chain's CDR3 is CASSPRRAGTYEQYF. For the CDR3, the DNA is TGTGCCAGCAGCCCCCGGCGGGCAGGGACCTACGAGCAGTACTTC.

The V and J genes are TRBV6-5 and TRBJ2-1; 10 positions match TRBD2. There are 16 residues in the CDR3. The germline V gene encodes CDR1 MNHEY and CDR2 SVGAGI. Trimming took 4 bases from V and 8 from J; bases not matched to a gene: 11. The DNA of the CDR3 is TGTGCCAGCAGTTCTCTTCTAGCGGGAGAATCGGATGAGCAGTTCTTC. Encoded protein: CASSSLLAGESDEQFF.

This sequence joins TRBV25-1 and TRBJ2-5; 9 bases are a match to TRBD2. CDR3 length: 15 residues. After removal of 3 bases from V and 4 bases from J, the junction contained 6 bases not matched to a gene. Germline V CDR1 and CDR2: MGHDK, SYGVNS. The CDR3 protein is CASSEQGLAGETQYF. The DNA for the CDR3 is TGTGCCAGCAGTGAGCAGGGACTAGCCGGAGAGACCCAGTACTTC.

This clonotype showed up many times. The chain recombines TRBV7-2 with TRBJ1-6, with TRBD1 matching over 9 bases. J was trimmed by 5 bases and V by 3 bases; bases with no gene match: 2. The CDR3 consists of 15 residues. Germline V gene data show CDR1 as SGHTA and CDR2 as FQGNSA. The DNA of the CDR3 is TGTGCCAGCAGCTTCTGGGACAGGGATAATTCACCCCTCCACTTT. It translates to CASSFWDRDNSPLHF.

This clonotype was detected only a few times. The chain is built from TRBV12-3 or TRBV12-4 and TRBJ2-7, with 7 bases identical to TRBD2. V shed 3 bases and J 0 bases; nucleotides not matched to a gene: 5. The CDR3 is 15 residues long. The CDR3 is CASSFWGGSSYEQYF. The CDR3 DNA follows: TGTGCCAGCAGTTTCTGGGGGGGTAGCTCCTACGAGCAGTACTTC.

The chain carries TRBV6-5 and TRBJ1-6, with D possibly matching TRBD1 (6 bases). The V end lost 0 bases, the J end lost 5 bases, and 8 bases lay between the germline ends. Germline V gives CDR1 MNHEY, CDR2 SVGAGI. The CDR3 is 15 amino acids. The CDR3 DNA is TGTGCCAGCAGTTACTCGGGACACGATAATTCACCCCTCCACTTT. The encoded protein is CASSYSGHDNSPLHF.

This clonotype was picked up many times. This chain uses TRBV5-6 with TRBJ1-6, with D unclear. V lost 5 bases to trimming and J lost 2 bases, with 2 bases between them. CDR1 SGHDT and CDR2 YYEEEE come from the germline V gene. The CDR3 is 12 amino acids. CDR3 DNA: TGTGCCAGCAGGACCTATAATTCACCCCTCCACTTT. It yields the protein CASRTYNSPLHF.

The CDR3 sequence: CASNSAGQGYYEQYF. CDR3 DNA: TGTGCCAGCAATTCCGCGGGACAGGGGTATTACGAGCAGTACTTC. The rearrangement links TRBV12-3 or TRBV12-4 to TRBJ2-7; 10 bases are shared with TRBD1. The CDR3 is 15 amino acids. V was pared by 7 bases and J by 4 bases, with 10 bases of the junction left unmatched.

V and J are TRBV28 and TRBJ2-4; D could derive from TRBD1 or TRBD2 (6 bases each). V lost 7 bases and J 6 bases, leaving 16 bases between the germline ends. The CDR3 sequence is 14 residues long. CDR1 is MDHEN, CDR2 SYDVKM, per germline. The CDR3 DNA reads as TGTGCCAGCAATAAACAGGGACTCGGAAACATTCAGTACTTC. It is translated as CASNKQGLGNIQYF.

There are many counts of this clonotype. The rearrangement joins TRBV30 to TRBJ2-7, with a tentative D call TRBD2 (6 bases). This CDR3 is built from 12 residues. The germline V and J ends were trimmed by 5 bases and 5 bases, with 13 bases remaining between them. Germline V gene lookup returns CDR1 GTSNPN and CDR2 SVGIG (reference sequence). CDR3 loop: CAWQPGLNEQYF. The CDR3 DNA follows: TGTGCCTGGCAGCCGGGACTCAACGAGCAGTACTTC.

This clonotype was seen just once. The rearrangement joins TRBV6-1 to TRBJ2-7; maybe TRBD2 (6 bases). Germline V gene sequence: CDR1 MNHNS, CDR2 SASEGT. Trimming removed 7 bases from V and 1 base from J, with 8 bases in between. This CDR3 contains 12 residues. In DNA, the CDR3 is TGTGCCAGCAACCGGGAGTCCTACGAGCAGTACTTC. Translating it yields CASNRESYEQYF.

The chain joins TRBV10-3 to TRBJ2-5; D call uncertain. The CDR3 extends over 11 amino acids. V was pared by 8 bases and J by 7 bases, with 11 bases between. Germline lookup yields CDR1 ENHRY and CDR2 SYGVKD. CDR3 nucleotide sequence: TGTGCCATCGGGTTCGGTGGGACCCAGTACTTC. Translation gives CAIGFGGTQYF.

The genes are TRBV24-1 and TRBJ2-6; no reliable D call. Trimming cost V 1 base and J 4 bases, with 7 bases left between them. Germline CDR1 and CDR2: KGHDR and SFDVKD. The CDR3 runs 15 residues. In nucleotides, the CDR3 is TGTGCCACCAGTGATTTCAGGACCGGGGCCAACGTCCTGACTTTC. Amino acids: CATSDFRTGANVLTF.

CDR3 sequence reads: CASSQLGNYYNEQFF. DNA of the CDR3: TGTGCCAGCAGCCAATTGGGGAACTACTACAATGAGCAGTTCTTC. The rearrangement uses TRBV14 and TRBJ2-1; the D is unclear. Trimming took 2 bases from V and 3 from J, leaving 11 bases between them. The CDR3 is 15 amino acids. From germline, CDR1 is SGHDN and CDR2 FVKESK.

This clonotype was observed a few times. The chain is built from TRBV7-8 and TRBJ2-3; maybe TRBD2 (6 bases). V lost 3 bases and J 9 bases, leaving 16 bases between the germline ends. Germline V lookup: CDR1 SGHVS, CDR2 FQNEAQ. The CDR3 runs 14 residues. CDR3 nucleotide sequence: TGTGCCAGCAGCTTGAACCAGGACTACCAGACGCAGTATTTT. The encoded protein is CASSLNQDYQTQYF.

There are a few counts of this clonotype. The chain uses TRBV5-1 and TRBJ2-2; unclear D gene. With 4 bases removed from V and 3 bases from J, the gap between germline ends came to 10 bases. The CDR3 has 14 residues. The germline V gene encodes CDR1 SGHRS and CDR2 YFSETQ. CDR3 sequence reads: CASSPLSYTGELFF. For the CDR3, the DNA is TGCGCCAGCAGCCCCCTTTCCTACACCGGGGAGCTGTTTTTT. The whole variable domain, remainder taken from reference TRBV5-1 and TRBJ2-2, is KAGVTQTPRYLIKTRGQQVTLSCSPISGHRSVSWYQQTPGQGLQFLFEYFSETQRNKGNFPGRFSGRQFSNSRSEMNVSTLELGDSALYLCASSPLSYTGELFFGEGSRLTVL.

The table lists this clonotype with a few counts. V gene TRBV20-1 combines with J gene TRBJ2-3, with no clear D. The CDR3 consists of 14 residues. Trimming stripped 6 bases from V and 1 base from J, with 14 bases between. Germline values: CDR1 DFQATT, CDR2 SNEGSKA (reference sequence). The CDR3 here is CSATPLAGTDTQYF. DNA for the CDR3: TGCAGTGCGACCCCCCTCGCGGGCACAGATACGCAGTATTTT.

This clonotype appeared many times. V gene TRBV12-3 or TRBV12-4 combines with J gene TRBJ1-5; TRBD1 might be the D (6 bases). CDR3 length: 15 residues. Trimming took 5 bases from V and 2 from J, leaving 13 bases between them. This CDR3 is CASSGGGLGNQPQHF. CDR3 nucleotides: TGTGCCAGCAGTGGTGGGGGCTTGGGCAATCAGCCCCAGCATTTT.

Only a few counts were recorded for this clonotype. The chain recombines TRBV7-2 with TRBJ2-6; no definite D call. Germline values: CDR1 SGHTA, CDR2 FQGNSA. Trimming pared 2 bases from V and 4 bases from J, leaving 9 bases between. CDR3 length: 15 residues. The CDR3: CASSLWHSGANVLTF. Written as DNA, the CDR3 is TGTGCCAGCAGCTTATGGCATTCCGGGGCCAACGTCCTGACTTTC.

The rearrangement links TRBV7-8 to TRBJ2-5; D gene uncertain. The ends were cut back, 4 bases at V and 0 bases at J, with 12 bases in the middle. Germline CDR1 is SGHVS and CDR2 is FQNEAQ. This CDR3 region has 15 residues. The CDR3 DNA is TGTGCCAGCAGCTCCCCGACAATCAACCAAGAGACCCAGTACTTC. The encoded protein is CASSSPTINQETQYF.

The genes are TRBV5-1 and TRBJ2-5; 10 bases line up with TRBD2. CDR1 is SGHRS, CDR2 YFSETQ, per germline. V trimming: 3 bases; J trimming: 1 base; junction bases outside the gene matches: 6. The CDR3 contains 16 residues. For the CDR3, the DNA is TGCGCCAGCAGCTCTCAACTAGCGGGGATCCAAGAGACCCAGTACTTC. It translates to CASSSQLAGIQETQYF.

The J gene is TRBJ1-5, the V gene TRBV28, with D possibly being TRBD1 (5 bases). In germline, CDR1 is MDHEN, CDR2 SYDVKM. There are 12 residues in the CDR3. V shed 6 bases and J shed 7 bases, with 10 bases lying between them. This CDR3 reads CASSPGRQPQHF. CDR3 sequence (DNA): TGTGCCAGCAGCCCAGGGCGACAGCCCCAGCATTTT.

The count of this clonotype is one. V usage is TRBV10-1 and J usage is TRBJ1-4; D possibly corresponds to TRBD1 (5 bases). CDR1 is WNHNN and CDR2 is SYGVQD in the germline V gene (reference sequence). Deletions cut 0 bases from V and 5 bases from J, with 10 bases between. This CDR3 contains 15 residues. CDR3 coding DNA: TGCGCCAGCAGTGAGTCGACCCGGGACAATGAAAAACTGTTTTTT. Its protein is CASSESTRDNEKLFF.

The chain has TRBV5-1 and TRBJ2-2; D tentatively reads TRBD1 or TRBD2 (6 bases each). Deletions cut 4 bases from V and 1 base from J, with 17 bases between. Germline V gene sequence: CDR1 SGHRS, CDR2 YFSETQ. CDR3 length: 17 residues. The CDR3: CASSDAWGARNTGELFF. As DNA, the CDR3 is TGCGCCAGCAGCGATGCCTGGGGGGCGCGGAACACCGGGGAGCTGTTTTTT.